These 8 T cell receptor beta chains originate from one sample sequenced in a study of cytomegalovirus exposure and HLA in healthy donors. The PCR ran on 60 Vbeta and 13 Jbeta primers. Assay: immunoSEQ multiplex PCR; the TCRdb copy retains only in-frame clones and omits some. The sample records around 69,000 clones, roughly 67% being singletons. The material sequenced was PBMCs. Receptors were obtained from a man aged 35 to 55 in good health and CMV-seropositive.

The rearrangement uses TRBV7-2 and TRBJ1-1, with 8 bases matching TRBD1. V lost 4 bases, J lost 5 bases, and 12 bases stayed unmatched. The CDR3 is 16 amino acids. CDR1 and CDR2 from the germline V gene are SGHTA and FQGNSA. Here the CDR3 DNA reads TGTGCCAGCAGCTCACAGGGGGGGTTAGGACAGACTGAAGCTTTCTTT. This gives the protein CASSSQGGLGQTEAFF.

V gene TRBV5-1 combines with J gene TRBJ1-1; D unclear. Germline V CDR1 and CDR2: SGHRS, YFSETQ. Trimming took 1 base from V and 1 from J, leaving 11 bases between them. The CDR3 has 15 residues. In nucleotides, the CDR3 is TGCGCCAGCAGCTTGTCCGATGGGCGGAACACTGAAGCTTTCTTT. Translation gives CASSLSDGRNTEAFF.

The rearrangement links TRBV2 to TRBJ1-1, with a possible D match to TRBD1 (5 bases). Between the trimmed V and J ends, which lost 3 bases and 0 bases, there was a span of 8 bases. The germline V gene encodes CDR1 SNHLY and CDR2 FYNNEI. The CDR3 is made up of 14 amino acids. The CDR3 protein is CASSDRGMNTEAFF. The CDR3 DNA is TGTGCCAGCAGTGACCGGGGGATGAACACTGAAGCTTTCTTT.

V gene TRBV6-5 combines with J gene TRBJ2-5, with 12 bases identical to TRBD2. The DNA end is more similar to TRBJ2-7, so the J call may be wrong. The germline CDR1 and CDR2 sequences are MNHEY and SVGAGI. This CDR3 region has 15 residues. CDR3 sequence (DNA): TGTGCCAGCAGTTACCAACTAGCGGGAGGTGGCGAGCAGTACTTC. Encoded protein: CASSYQLAGGGEQYF.

The chain carries TRBV28 and TRBJ2-2, with TRBD1 matching over 9 bases. The ends lost 2 bases at V and 4 bases at J; junction bases unmatched: 2. The CDR3 loop spans 15 amino acids. CDR1 is MDHEN and CDR2 is SYDVKM in the germline V gene. The CDR3 sequence is CASSLGTGTTGELFF. The CDR3 DNA is TGTGCCAGCAGTTTAGGGACAGGGACCACCGGGGAGCTGTTTTTT.

The genes are TRBV6-1 and TRBJ2-5, with TRBD1 matching 12 bases. The V gene end was trimmed by 2 bases and the J gene end by 2 bases; junction bases not matched to a gene: 3. Germline values: CDR1 MNHNS, CDR2 SASEGT. The CDR3 extends over 16 amino acids. CDR3 DNA: TGTGCCAGCAGTGAATCGGGACAGGGGGCACAAGAGACCCAGTACTTC. Translation: CASSESGQGAQETQYF.

This clone was recorded only once. The chain combines TRBV5-4 with TRBJ2-7; possible D gene TRBD1, 5 bases. Germline values: CDR1 SGHNT, CDR2 YYREEE (reference sequence). The CDR3 extends over 14 amino acids. The ends were cut back, 0 bases at V and 2 bases at J, with 9 bases in the middle. CDR3 nucleotides: TGTGCCAGCAGCTTGGAGACAGCAACCTACGAGCAGTACTTC. Translated: CASSLETATYEQYF. The full variable domain, completed using reference TRBV5-4 and TRBJ2-7, is ETGVTQSPTHLIKTRGQQVTLRCSSQSGHNTVSWYQQALGQGPQFIFQYYREEENGRGNFPPRFSGLQFPNYSSELNVNALELDDSALYLCASSLETATYEQYFGPGTRLTVT.

CDR3 nucleotides: TGTGCCAGCAGCTTGGGTAGGGGCCTAGCGATTGGCGAGCAGTACTTC. It is translated as CASSLGRGLAIGEQYF. The chain combines TRBV5-4 with TRBJ2-7, with a tentative D call TRBD2 (6 bases). CDR1 is SGHNT, CDR2 YYREEE, per germline (reference sequence). The CDR3 has 16 amino acids. The ends were cut back, 0 bases at V and 6 bases at J, with 19 bases in the middle.